These T cell receptor beta chains were read from a single sample in a study of control samples from healthy donors and cancer patients. TCRdb's table, derived via immunoSEQ multiplex PCR, lists solely in-frame clones and lacks some. This sample has more than 110,000 clones; less than 90% occur once, and the top ten carry 8.5% to 9.5%. The sequenced material came from blood. These receptors all stem from a woman aged 25 to 39 in good health. The conserved cysteine and the conserved F or W are not part of the CDR3 here. The order of the fields is V gene, CDR3 protein.

TRBV19,ASRGTVPEAF
TRBV6-5,ASSYGGISGGYT
TRBV7-8,ASSPGGYYGYT
TRBV5-6,ASSPAGQGPEAF
TRBV2,ASHRLAVSTDTQY
TRBV11-1,ASSFKNYNQETQY
TRBV18,ASSPQASNTEAF
TRBV29-1,SVETHRGDTDTQY
TRBV7-3,ASSLDSTGYTQY
TRBV6-5,AGKWGTGDYGYT
TRBV24-1,ATSVGGQGFSGANVLT
TRBV28,ASSSLGGRDPHSGNTIY
TRBV5-1,ASSWALSETYEQY
TRBV11-2,ASSLGGQGGNQPQH
TRBV12-5,ASGSGKTSYNEQF
TRBV7-8,ASSLTGRNQETQY
TRBV11-2,ASSLVSGRLYEQY
TRBV5-4,ASSPGGGNYGYT
TRBV27,ASSNTPGHINQPQH
TRBV29-1,SGSGQKNTEAF
TRBV2,ASSHPTTSGRAGRSYNEQF
TRBV9,ASSVDGRAPTDTQY
TRBV11-2,ASSLGYRVSPPEETQY
TRBV7-9,ASSLMGEHNEQF
TRBV2,ASRPDGELNEQY
TRBV7-9,ASSRGGTYYEQY
TRBV2,ASRTSGSLRNEQF
TRBV15,ATSPGTGGYSYT
TRBV18,ASSPQAGDTGELF
TRBV11-2,ASSLRRTEAF
TRBV5-1,ASSSGTTTTYGYT
TRBV7-3,ASRRGRDTDTQY
TRBV5-1,ASSLVQPSQETQY
TRBV29-1,SVEEDTQY
TRBV6-2/TRBV6-3,ASSPGRMAEAF
TRBV10-3,AISEARGGKQPQH
TRBV30,AWKGQGNSPLH
TRBV2,ASSLIWEQF
TRBV2,ASSERVGQETQY
TRBV2,ASSESGTVADTQY
TRBV4-2,ASSQETNEQF
TRBV6-4,ASSLGTKIEY
TRBV7-3,ASSLRQGSYNEQF
TRBV3-1/TRBV3-2,ASSSGLAAEAF
TRBV7-9,ASSLSRGHTEAF
TRBV21-1,ARKGLEQF
TRBV30,AWDRGTAATNEKLF
TRBV12-3/TRBV12-4,ALGRFSTDTQY